Below are 29 T cell receptor beta chains sequenced from a single sample in a study of blood T cell repertoires in COVID-19. Assay: immunoSEQ multiplex PCR; the TCRdb copy retains only in-frame clones and omits some. Among 150,000 to 200,000 clones listed, approximately 90% were seen once. The specimen was peripheral blood. The receptors here all came from a man aged 18 to 29 with acute or convalescent COVID-19.

The sample holds a few counts of this clone. The chain joins TRBV28 to TRBJ2-3; no reliable D call. Germline lookup yields CDR1 MDHEN and CDR2 SYDVKM. Trimming took off 5 bases at V and 0 bases at J, with 6 bases between the two ends. The CDR3 totals 13 residues. Here the CDR3 DNA reads TGTGCCAGCAGTCAGACTAGCACAGATACGCAGTATTTT. Its protein is CASSQTSTDTQYF. Full variable domain (rest looked up from reference TRBV28 and TRBJ2-3): DVKVTQSSRYLVKRTGEKVFLECVQDMDHENMFWYRQDPGLGLRLIYFSYDVKMKEKGDIPEGYSVSREKKERFSLILESASTNQTSMYLCASSQTSTDTQYFGPGTRLTVL.

This clone was counted once. The gene calls are TRBV25-1 and TRBJ2-5, with 8 bases that match TRBD2. The CDR3 runs to 16 residues. Germline V gene lookup returns CDR1 MGHDK and CDR2 SYGVNS. Germline trimming cut 2 bases from V and 4 bases from J; bases unmatched to any gene: 9. The chain's CDR3 is CASSELTSVRRETQYF. The DNA of the CDR3 is TGTGCCAGCAGTGAACTGACTAGCGTTAGAAGAGAGACCCAGTACTTC.

J is TRBJ1-3 and V is TRBV6-1, with 10 bases lining up with TRBD1. The junction had 9 bases not matched to a gene; V was cut back by 3 bases and J by 4 bases. Germline V gives CDR1 MNHNS, CDR2 SASEGT. The CDR3 covers 17 residues. In DNA form, the CDR3 reads TGTGCCAGCAGTGACCCCGGGACAGGGGTATCGGGAAACACCATATATTTT. This sequence encodes CASSDPGTGVSGNTIYF.

The rearrangement links TRBV6-5 to TRBJ1-4; 9 bases line up with TRBD1. CDR1 and CDR2 from the germline V gene are MNHEY and SVGAGI. Unmatched junction bases numbered 7, after V lost 6 bases and J lost 8 bases. The CDR3 has 14 residues. In DNA form, the CDR3 reads TGTGCCAGCAGCGCCGGGACAGGGCGCGAAAAACTGTTTTTT. This gives the protein CASSAGTGREKLFF.

The chain uses TRBV19 and TRBJ1-3; D remains ambiguous. Per germline, CDR1 LNHDA and CDR2 SQIVND (reference sequence). There are 15 residues in the CDR3. The V gene lost 3 bases and the J gene lost 4 bases, with 13 bases spanning the gap. Here the CDR3 DNA reads TGTGCCAGTAGTATCCCAGGAGGGATCGGAAACACCATATATTTT. As protein: CASSIPGGIGNTIYF.

The chain uses TRBV7-9 and TRBJ2-3; 12 bases agree with TRBD1. Germline CDR1 and CDR2: SEHNR and FQNEAQ (reference sequence). The V gene end was trimmed by 6 bases and the J gene end by 3 bases; junction bases not matched to a gene: 10. This CDR3 spans 17 amino acids. The CDR3 DNA sequence: TGTGCCAGCAGGATTAACCGGGACAGGGGGCCGACAGATACGCAGTATTTT. Its protein product is CASRINRDRGPTDTQYF.

The genes are TRBV18 and TRBJ2-1, with 8 bases fitting TRBD2. The germline V gene encodes CDR1 KGHSH and CDR2 LQKENI. V was clipped by 0 bases and J by 7 bases; unmatched bases: 8. This CDR3 has 16 amino acids. The CDR3 is CASSPPGYSGGNEQFF. In DNA, the CDR3 is TGTGCCAGCTCACCACCGGGTTACAGCGGGGGTAATGAGCAGTTCTTC.

Only one count was recorded for this clone. This chain links TRBV9 with TRBJ2-5, with D tentatively TRBD1 (6 bases). Trimming shortened V by 0 bases and J by 5 bases, and 20 bases separated the two germline ends. Germline V CDR1 and CDR2: SGDLS, YYNGEE. This CDR3 contains 17 residues. CDR3 DNA: TGTGCCAGCAGCGTAGACGGGTTGGCAGGGGAAATCGAGACCCAGTACTTC. It codes for CASSVDGLAGEIETQYF.

This chain joins TRBV5-4 and TRBJ1-1; D remains ambiguous. V was shortened by 2 bases and J by 3 bases, with 14 bases between the two germline ends. The CDR3 extends over 15 amino acids. CDR1 is SGHNT, CDR2 YYREEE, per germline (reference sequence). CDR3 sequence reads: CASSFAPATHTEAFF. The CDR3 bases are TGTGCCAGCAGCTTCGCCCCAGCGACCCACACTGAAGCTTTCTTT.

The chain links TRBV5-1 to TRBJ2-3; possibly TRBD1 for D (6 bases). Germline CDR1 SGHRS, CDR2 YFSETQ. V dropped 4 bases and J dropped 4 bases, with 13 bases sitting between them. The CDR3 has 14 amino acids. The CDR3 DNA reads as TGCGCCAGCAGCAACCCAGGGGACCCAGATACGCAGTATTTT. It specifies CASSNPGDPDTQYF.

The chain links TRBV11-2 to TRBJ2-5, with TRBD1 matching 8 bases. V lost 8 bases to trimming and J lost 4 bases; unmatched junction nucleotides: 15. Per germline, CDR1 SGHAT and CDR2 FQNNGV. The CDR3 is made up of 16 amino acids. The CDR3 region is CASGQMRRQGSETQYF. The CDR3 DNA follows: TGTGCCAGCGGGCAAATGCGGAGACAGGGGTCAGAGACCCAGTACTTC.

Remarks on this clone: The same CDR3 is also encoded by other DNA sequences in this sample. The chain links TRBV28 to TRBJ1-5, with a possible D match to TRBD1 (6 bases). Germline V lookup: CDR1 MDHEN, CDR2 SYDVKM. Deletions cut 6 bases from V and 0 bases from J, with 15 bases between. This CDR3 is 16 amino acids long. CDR3 bases: TGTGCCAGCAGCACACCGACAGGATATAGCAATCAGCCCCAGCATTTT. Its protein is CASSTPTGYSNQPQHF.

The chain combines TRBV6-5 with TRBJ2-7; D might be TRBD2 (5 bases). Germline-derived CDR1 and CDR2 are MNHEY and SVGAGI. V lost 0 bases and J lost 7, with 13 bases in between. CDR3 length: 14 amino acids. CDR3 nucleotides: TGTGCCAGCAGTTACTCGCGGACTGCTCATGAGCAGTACTTC. As protein: CASSYSRTAHEQYF.

This sequence joins TRBV6-2 or TRBV6-3 and TRBJ1-5; D possibly corresponds to TRBD1 (5 bases). Germline assignment: CDR1 MNHEY and CDR2 SVGEGT. The CDR3 loop spans 14 amino acids. Trimming took off 6 bases at V and 3 bases at J, with 12 bases between the two ends. DNA of the CDR3: TGTGCCAGCAGCCTTGACAGCGCCAATCAGCCCCAGCATTTT. Encoded protein: CASSLDSANQPQHF.

About this clone itself: A read error may produce the germline difference seen at one junction end. This rearrangement joins TRBV5-1 to TRBJ1-1, with D possibly being TRBD1 (5 bases). The CDR3 totals 14 residues. The germline gives CDR1 SGHRS, CDR2 YFSETQ. The CDR3 nucleotides read TGCGCCAGCAACTTGGGGGAGTTGAACACTGAAGCTTTCTTT. Amino acids: CASNLGELNTEAFF.

The V call is TRBV28, the J call TRBJ1-2; the match to TRBD1 covers 8 bases. Germline CDR1 and CDR2: MDHEN and SYDVKM. Losses at the gene ends were 6 bases for V and 5 bases for J; bases not matched to a gene: 8. The CDR3 sequence is 14 residues long. The CDR3 protein is CASSRPGGGYGYTF. CDR3 coding DNA: TGTGCCAGCAGCCGACCAGGGGGCGGTTATGGCTACACCTTC.

J is TRBJ2-1 and V is TRBV29-1, with TRBD2 matching over 10 bases. CDR1 is SQVTM and CDR2 is ANQGSEA in the germline V gene. The CDR3 totals 14 residues. Germline trimming cut 6 bases from V and 7 bases from J; bases unmatched to any gene: 9. Written as DNA, the CDR3 is TGCAGCGTCGACAGCGGGGGGGCTACTAATGAGCAGTTCTTC. It specifies CSVDSGGATNEQFF.

The gene calls are TRBV7-3 and TRBJ2-7, with 9 nucleotides matching TRBD2. Germline V gene sequence: CDR1 SGHTA, CDR2 FQGTGA. This CDR3 has 15 amino acids. Germline trimming cut 5 bases from V and 6 bases from J; bases unmatched to any gene: 11. In DNA form, the CDR3 reads TGTGCCAGCAGCGCGGCAAGGCGGGGGGGCCCCGAGCAGTACTTC. It encodes CASSAARRGGPEQYF.

The CDR3 coding sequence is TGTGCCAGCACCCCGGGGACAGGGGCGACCTATGGCTACACCTTC. Its protein is CASTPGTGATYGYTF. This rearrangement joins TRBV28 to TRBJ1-2, with TRBD1 matching 10 bases. The CDR3 consists of 15 residues. The V gene's germline CDR1 is MDHEN and CDR2 SYDVKM. Trimming took 7 bases from V and 4 from J; bases not matched to a gene: 9.

This clone has a single count. Written as DNA, the CDR3 is TGTGCCAGCAGAAGGACAGGATCTAACTATGGCTACACCTTC. Translating it yields CASRRTGSNYGYTF. This chain uses TRBV6-4 with TRBJ1-2, with 7 bases aligning to TRBD1. V was clipped by 6 bases and J by 0 bases; unmatched bases: 4. The CDR3 has 14 amino acids. Germline V gives CDR1 MRHNA, CDR2 SNTAGT.

This chain connects TRBV18 to TRBJ2-5; possible D gene TRBD1, 6 bases. CDR1 is KGHSH, CDR2 LQKENI, per germline. V lost 3 bases and J lost 1, with 18 bases in between. This CDR3 comprises 17 residues. This CDR3 reads CASSPMPDRSIQETQYF. CDR3 nucleotide sequence: TGTGCCAGCTCACCGATGCCAGACAGGAGCATCCAAGAGACCCAGTACTTC.

The table lists this clone with a count of one. V and J are TRBV27 and TRBJ2-1; D gene ambiguous. V shed 6 bases and J shed 0 bases, with 9 bases lying between them. CDR1 is MNHEY, CDR2 SMNVEV, per germline (reference sequence). This CDR3 region has 14 residues. This CDR3 is CASSGVSSYNEQFF. Here the CDR3 DNA reads TGTGCCAGCAGCGGTGTAAGCTCCTACAATGAGCAGTTCTTC.

The rearrangement joins TRBV11-2 to TRBJ2-5; TRBD1 might be the D (5 bases). The germline V gene encodes CDR1 SGHAT and CDR2 FQNNGV. V was shortened by 5 bases and J by 1 base, with 17 bases between the two germline ends. The CDR3 totals 16 residues. The CDR3 nucleotides are TGTGCCAGCAGCCCCCTGCAGGGTGGGTTCCAAGAGACCCAGTACTTC. It encodes CASSPLQGGFQETQYF.

This clone was observed a handful of times. V usage is TRBV5-8 and J usage is TRBJ1-4; TRBD1 agrees at 9 bases. CDR3 length: 16 amino acids. The germline V gene has CDR1 SGHTS and CDR2 YDEGEE. V trimming: 0 bases; J trimming: 4 bases; junction bases outside the gene matches: 4. For the CDR3, the DNA is TGTGCCAGCAGCTTGGGACAGGGGGTCATTAATGAAAAACTGTTTTTT. It translates to CASSLGQGVINEKLFF.

Comment on this clone: The same CDR3 also results from other DNA sequences found in this sample. The V call is TRBV18, the J call TRBJ1-1, with D perhaps TRBD1 (5 bases). CDR1 KGHSH and CDR2 LQKENI come from the germline V gene. Trimming cost V 3 bases and J 2 bases, with 7 bases left between them. CDR3 size: 13 residues. This chain's CDR3 is CASSPQGNTEAFF. The CDR3 DNA follows: TGTGCCAGCTCACCCCAGGGAAACACTGAAGCTTTCTTT.

The chain combines TRBV11-1 with TRBJ1-2, with D possibly TRBD1 on 6 matching bases. The V end was cut by 5 bases, the J end by 5 bases, with 21 bases between. CDR1 and CDR2 (germline): SGHAT, FQDESV (reference sequence). CDR3 length: 16 amino acids. The CDR3 region has the DNA TGTGCCAGCAGCCCTGATATTCAGGGGAAGTTGTATGGCTACACCTTC. It encodes CASSPDIQGKLYGYTF. Filled out from reference TRBV11-1 and TRBJ1-2, the complete variable domain reads EAEVAQSPRYKITEKSQAVAFWCDPISGHATLYWYRQILGQGPELLVQFQDESVVDDSQLPKDRFSAERLKGVDSTLKIQPAELGDSAMYLCASSPDIQGKLYGYTFGSGTRLTVV.

CDR3 region: CASSLTPPGGSYNEQFF. CDR3 in DNA: TGCGCCAGCAGCTTAACCCCTCCAGGGGGCTCGTACAATGAGCAGTTCTTC. The rearrangement links TRBV5-1 to TRBJ2-1, with 8 bases identical to TRBD1. The CDR3 extends over 17 amino acids. Unmatched junction bases numbered 11, after V lost 2 bases and J lost 4 bases. Germline CDR1 is SGHRS and CDR2 is YFSETQ.

V gene TRBV29-1 combines with J gene TRBJ1-5; possible D gene TRBD1, 5 bases. This CDR3 has 11 amino acids. Germline V gives CDR1 SQVTM, CDR2 ANQGSEA. V was pared by 6 bases and J by 7 bases, with 10 bases between. This CDR3 reads CSVDGGQPQHF. In nucleotides, the CDR3 is TGCAGCGTCGACGGGGGACAGCCCCAGCATTTT.

The chain couples TRBV19 to TRBJ1-1; D not resolved. Deletions cut 3 bases from V and 11 bases from J, with 10 bases between. Germline values: CDR1 LNHDA, CDR2 SQIVND (reference sequence). This CDR3 spans 11 amino acids. CDR3 in amino acids: CASSINSMAFF. CDR3 bases: TGTGCCAGTAGTATTAACTCGATGGCTTTCTTT.